This is a list of T cell receptor beta chains from one sample in a study of T cell changes during pregnancy in multiple sclerosis. Clones were sequenced by immunoSEQ multiplex PCR, and TCRdb holds only the in-frame ones, with some missing. This table holds around 50,000 clones, just over 90% found once. The source was CD8+ T cells from peripheral blood mononuclear cells, collected in the second trimester of pregnancy. Every receptor here comes from a female donor with multiple sclerosis, enrolled in a pregnancy study. Both conserved end residues are part of each CDR3. The D gene is left open where the match is weak. Size is stated for part of the rows, as once, few or many counts, or as a class when the clone is expanded.

TRBJ1-1 | NA | TRBV4-1 | NA | TGCGCCAGCAGCCAAGAGGAACAGACTGAAGCTTTCTTT | CASSQEEQTEAFF
TRBJ1-5 | once | TRBV2 | NA | TGTGCCAGCAGTGAGTGGGATGGGGGCTCGGGCAATCAGCCCCAGCATTTT | CASSEWDGGSGNQPQHF
TRBJ2-3 | NA | TRBV7-6 | TRBD2 | TGTGCCAGCAGCTTAAGCGCTAGCGGATATAGCACAGATACGCAGTATTTT | CASSLSASGYSTDTQYF
TRBJ1-2 | NA | TRBV7-6 | TRBD1 | TGTGCCAGCAGCCCCTCACGGGGACAGGGTACTAACTATGGCTACACCTTC | CASSPSRGQGTNYGYTF
TRBJ1-1 | NA | TRBV7-9 | NA | TGTGCCAGCAGCTCAGCTCCAGGGTGGGTGAACACTGAAGCTTTCTTT | CASSSAPGWVNTEAFF
TRBJ2-5 | once | TRBV27 | TRBD1 | TGTGCCAGCAGTTTCGACAGGGGTGAGACCCAGTACTTC | CASSFDRGETQYF
TRBJ2-1 | NA | TRBV7-6 | NA | TGTGCCAGCAGTCCCGACAATTACAATGAGCAGTTCTTC | CASSPDNYNEQFF
TRBJ2-1 | NA | TRBV5-1 | TRBD2 | TGCGCCAGCAGCTTGACGGGAGGAAATAATGAGCAGTTCTTC | CASSLTGGNNEQFF
TRBJ2-3 | NA | TRBV5-1 | NA | TGCGCCAGCAGCTTGGGGCAGGGGAAGACCGATACGCAGTATTTT | CASSLGQGKTDTQYF
TRBJ1-4 | NA | TRBV9 | NA | TGTGCCAGCAGCATCGGGGGGGGGCTTAATGAAAAACTGTTTTTT | CASSIGGGLNEKLFF
TRBJ2-5 | NA | TRBV15 | NA | TGTGCCACCAGCAGAGATTACAGAAGCAAAGAGACCCAGTACTTC | CATSRDYRSKETQYF
TRBJ2-7 | NA | TRBV1 | NA | TGCACCAGCAGCCAGGAACTAGATGGACCCTCCTACGAGCAGTACTTC | CTSSQELDGPSYEQYF
TRBJ2-7 | NA | TRBV19 | TRBD1 | TGTGCCAGTAGTCCCCTCGGACAGGGTAGCCACGAGCAGTACTTC | CASSPLGQGSHEQYF
TRBJ2-5 | NA | TRBV2 | NA | TGTGCCAGCAGTGAGGGGGGACAAGAGACCCAGTACTTC | CASSEGGQETQYF
TRBJ1-1 | NA | TRBV9 | NA | TGTGCCAGCAGCAGTACGGGAAGGCCCACTGAAGCTTTCTTT | CASSSTGRPTEAFF
TRBJ2-6 | NA | TRBV7-6 | NA | TGTGCCAGCAGCCCGGGGGGGGCCAACGTCCTGACTTTC | CASSPGGANVLTF
TRBJ1-1 | NA | TRBV19 | TRBD1 | TGTGCCAGTGCCCTTCGCGGGGGTGGCAGGGGGCGGACTGAAGCTTTCTTT | CASALRGGGRGRTEAFF
TRBJ1-6 | few | TRBV6-6 | TRBD1 | TGTGCCAGCAAAGAGGGGGCGGGTTCACCCCTCCACTTT | CASKEGAGSPLHF
TRBJ1-3 | NA | TRBV6-4 | NA | TGTGCCAGCGGGGATCAACAGGATCCCTCTGGAAACACCATATATTTT | CASGDQQDPSGNTIYF
TRBJ2-7 | NA | TRBV27 | NA | TGTGCCAGCAGTATTACGAGGGTTTACGAGCAGTACTTC | CASSITRVYEQYF
TRBJ2-7 | NA | TRBV5-1 | NA | TGCGCCAGCAGCTTTGGAAACAGGGGACTCTACGAGCAGTACTTC | CASSFGNRGLYEQYF
TRBJ2-7 | NA | TRBV7-9 | NA | TGTGCCAGCAGCCGCCGGGGAAGGCAGCAGTACTTC | CASSRRGRQQYF
TRBJ1-4 | NA | TRBV13 | NA | TGTGCCAGCAGCTTCAGAGGAGATGAAGATGAAAAACTGTTTTTT | CASSFRGDEDEKLFF
TRBJ1-1 | NA | TRBV19 | NA | TGTGCCAGTACAAACCAACAGCGTCGGGGAGGAGCTTTCTTT | CASTNQQRRGGAFF
TRBJ2-1 | NA | TRBV2 | NA | TGTGCCAGCATCAGGGGTAATGAGCAGTTCTTC | CASIRGNEQFF
TRBJ2-7 | NA | TRBV19 | NA | TGTGCCAGTAGTATAGGGGAGGTCTCCTACGAGCAGTACTTC | CASSIGEVSYEQYF
TRBJ2-7 | NA | TRBV7-9 | NA | TGTGCCAGCAGCAGCTCATCACTCGAGCAGTACTTC | CASSSSSLEQYF
TRBJ1-1 | NA | TRBV7-6 | TRBD1 | TGTGCCAGCAGCTTAGGACAGGGCTCTATGAACACTGAAGCTTTCTTT | CASSLGQGSMNTEAFF
TRBJ1-1 | NA | TRBV7-9 | NA | TGTGCCAGCAGCTTAGCTGGAGGACGTGCGAACACTGAAGCTTTCTTT | CASSLAGGRANTEAFF
TRBJ2-1 | NA | TRBV9 | NA | TGTGCCAGCAGCCCCCCGGTTGGTGAGCAGTTCTTC | CASSPPVGEQFF
TRBJ1-2 | NA | TRBV29-1 | NA | TGCAGCGTTGAAAGGGACCCCCAGGGGCCATCCTATGGCTACACCTTC | CSVERDPQGPSYGYTF
TRBJ1-1 | NA | TRBV19 | NA | TGTGCCAGTAGTATGGGCGCCACTGAAGCTTTCTTT | CASSMGATEAFF
TRBJ2-1 | NA | TRBV25-1 | TRBD2 | TGTGCCAGCAGTGAACCCCGGGCGGGAGGTGCTAATGAGCAGTTCTTC | CASSEPRAGGANEQFF
TRBJ1-1 | NA | TRBV29-1 | TRBD1 | TGCAGCGTTGGCCCCCTCCTCCCGACAGGGCCCGCTGAAGCTTTCTTT | CSVGPLLPTGPAEAFF
TRBJ2-7 | few | TRBV28 | TRBD2 | TGTGCCAGCAACCAGCGGGAGACGGACGGGCAGTACTTC | CASNQRETDGQYF
TRBJ1-1 | NA | TRBV15 | NA | TGTGCCACCAGCAGAGATTGGCAGGATGAAGCTTTCTTT | CATSRDWQDEAFF
TRBJ1-1 | NA | TRBV6-6 | TRBD1 | TGTGCCAGCAGCCAGGGGGCAGTAAAGAACACTGAAGCTTTCTTT | CASSQGAVKNTEAFF
TRBJ1-1 | NA | TRBV19 | NA | TGTGCCAGTAGTCTGGGGGCCCTGAACACTGAAGCTTTCTTT | CASSLGALNTEAFF
TRBJ2-1 | NA | TRBV27 | NA | TGTGCCACCTCAGTCGAGGGCGGCTACTACAATGAGCAGTTCTTC | CATSVEGGYYNEQFF
TRBJ2-7 | NA | TRBV27 | TRBD2 | TGTGCCAGCAGTTTAGCCCCGACTTTTAGCGGGGCCTACGAGCAGTACTTC | CASSLAPTFSGAYEQYF
TRBJ1-1 | NA | TRBV29-1 | NA | TGCAGCGTTGAAGATCCTAACAGTCAGAACACTGAAGCTTTCTTT | CSVEDPNSQNTEAFF
TRBJ2-1 | NA | TRBV28 | TRBD2 | TGTGCCAGCAGTTTGTGGCCTAGCGGAAACAATGAGCAGTTCTTC | CASSLWPSGNNEQFF
TRBJ1-2 | NA | TRBV5-4 | NA | TGTGCCAGCAGCTTGGCTGTCACAGGAAAGAATGGCTACACCTTC | CASSLAVTGKNGYTF
TRBJ1-1 | NA | TRBV27 | NA | TGTGCCAGCAGTTTAAGTTATCGACTTGAAGCTTTCTTT | CASSLSYRLEAFF
TRBJ2-1 | NA | TRBV7-9 | TRBD1 | TGTGCCAGCAGCTTGGACAGGGGTATGTATGAGCAGTTCTTC | CASSLDRGMYEQFF
TRBJ2-7 | NA | TRBV10-3 | TRBD2 | TGTGCGACCGGGACTAGCGGGGGCGGGGACGAGCAGTACTTC | CATGTSGGGDEQYF
TRBJ2-7 | NA | TRBV2 | TRBD1 | TGTGCCAGCAGTGAAGCAGGGACAGGGGGTTTACTCTACGAGCAGTACTTC | CASSEAGTGGLLYEQYF
TRBJ2-7 | NA | TRBV30 | NA | TGTGCCTGGAGTGTGGGGGCGGGGGTCTACGAGCAGTACTTC | CAWSVGAGVYEQYF
TRBJ1-5 | NA | TRBV5-5 | NA | TGTGCCAGCAGCTCCTTGGACAGTTTCAATCAGCCCCAGCATTTT | CASSSLDSFNQPQHF
TRBJ2-7 | NA | TRBV27 | NA | TGTGCCAGCAGTCCCCTGGTGGCCCCAGACTCCTACGAGCAGTACTTC | CASSPLVAPDSYEQYF
TRBJ2-7 | NA | TRBV29-1 | NA | TGCAGCGTTGAAGATGGGGAGACAGGCTCCTACGAGCAGTACTTC | CSVEDGETGSYEQYF
TRBJ2-1 | NA | TRBV29-1 | NA | TGCAGCGTTGACCTCGTCGAGCAGTTCTTC | CSVDLVEQFF
TRBJ2-3 | NA | TRBV6-4 | NA | TGTGCCACCCTCTTCGAAACAACAGATACGCAGTATTTT | CATLFETTDTQYF